These T cell receptor beta chains were read from a single sample in a study of response to subunit inactivated influenza vaccine. MiXCR, run by TCRdb on the RT-PCR reads, gives a single entry per CDR3 protein. The profile shows around 490,000 distinct CDR3 sequences, around 8% of them singletons. The specimen comprised PBMCs from blood, sampled around 25 months after vaccination. The receptors come from a man in his fifties or sixties who received an inactivated influenza vaccine. The CDR3 runs from the conserved cysteine through the conserved F or W. Fields, in order: D gene, J gene, V gene, clone size, CDR3 protein, CDR3 DNA. D genes are given only for firm matches. The size of a clone is reported for some rows only, either as once, few or many, or as a class for expanded clones.

d_call: -
j_call: TRBJ1-4
v_call: TRBV20-1
clone_size: many
cdr3_aa: CSAEGGSEKLFF
cdr3_nt: TGCAGTGCTGAGGGGGGGAGCGAAAAACTGTTTTTT

d_call: -
j_call: TRBJ2-1
v_call: TRBV24-1
clone_size: -
cdr3_aa: CATGRDTGHNEQFF
cdr3_nt: TGTGCCACCGGCCGGGACACAGGGCACAATGAGCAGTTCTTC

d_call: TRBD1
j_call: TRBJ1-2
v_call: TRBV10-3
clone_size: -
cdr3_aa: CAIGTGGNYGYTF
cdr3_nt: TGTGCCATTGGGACAGGAGGTAACTATGGCTACACCTTC

d_call: -
j_call: TRBJ1-2
v_call: TRBV2
clone_size: many
cdr3_aa: CASIGGNYGYTF
cdr3_nt: TGTGCCAGTATTGGCGGGAACTATGGCTACACCTTC

d_call: -
j_call: TRBJ1-1
v_call: TRBV4-3
clone_size: many
cdr3_aa: CASSQAGIRNTEAFF
cdr3_nt: TGCGCCAGCAGCCAAGCAGGCATCAGGAACACTGAAGCTTTCTTT

d_call: -
j_call: TRBJ1-6
v_call: TRBV6-2/TRBV6-3
clone_size: few
cdr3_aa: CASSYSAATSSYNSPLHF
cdr3_nt: TGTGCCAGCAGTTACTCTGCCGCCACCTCCTCCTATAATTCACCCCTCCACTTT

d_call: TRBD1
j_call: TRBJ2-4
v_call: TRBV28
clone_size: many
cdr3_aa: CASSGRRTGRIRQILAKNIQYF
cdr3_nt: TGTGCCAGCAGTGGGCGCAGGACAGGTCGCATCCGGCAAATCCTAGCCAAAAACATTCAGTACTTC

d_call: -
j_call: TRBJ1-1
v_call: TRBV2
clone_size: few
cdr3_aa: CASNLKQAMNTEAFF
cdr3_nt: TGTGCCAGCAACCTGAAACAGGCGATGAACACTGAAGCTTTCTTT

d_call: -
j_call: TRBJ2-4
v_call: TRBV12-3/TRBV12-4
clone_size: few
cdr3_aa: CASSRTSQGIAKNIQYF
cdr3_nt: TGTGCCAGCAGCCGTACCTCTCAGGGGATCGCCAAAAACATTCAGTACTTC

d_call: TRBD2
j_call: TRBJ2-7
v_call: TRBV29-1
clone_size: many
cdr3_aa: CSVVGLAGVPYEQYF
cdr3_nt: TGCAGCGTGGTCGGACTAGCGGGAGTGCCCTACGAGCAGTACTTC

d_call: -
j_call: TRBJ1-1
v_call: TRBV11-2
clone_size: -
cdr3_aa: CASNKGPTGKLLNTEAFF
cdr3_nt: TGTGCCAGCAATAAAGGGCCGACAGGCAAGCTCCTGAACACTGAAGCTTTCTTT

d_call: -
j_call: TRBJ1-5
v_call: TRBV11-2
clone_size: -
cdr3_aa: CASSPEVGGNQPQHF
cdr3_nt: TGTGCCAGCAGCCCCGAGGTGGGGGGCAATCAGCCCCAGCATTTT

d_call: TRBD1
j_call: TRBJ2-2
v_call: TRBV29-1
clone_size: -
cdr3_aa: CSVTHGTGETGELFF
cdr3_nt: TGCAGCGTTACCCACGGGACAGGGGAGACCGGGGAGCTGTTTTTT

d_call: -
j_call: TRBJ1-2
v_call: TRBV6-5
clone_size: few
cdr3_aa: CASSYDRAPNYGYTF
cdr3_nt: TGTGCCAGCAGTTACGATAGGGCGCCTAACTATGGCTACACCTTC

d_call: TRBD1
j_call: TRBJ2-5
v_call: TRBV12-3/TRBV12-4
clone_size: -
cdr3_aa: CASSFQGVSETQYF
cdr3_nt: TGTGCCAGCAGTTTTCAGGGGGTGTCGGAGACCCAGTACTTC

d_call: -
j_call: TRBJ2-3
v_call: TRBV28
clone_size: few
cdr3_aa: CASSLSGLGSTDTQYF
cdr3_nt: TGTGCCAGCAGTTTATCCGGACTTGGAAGCACAGATACGCAGTATTTT

d_call: -
j_call: TRBJ1-1
v_call: TRBV2
clone_size: few
cdr3_aa: CASPWTQLNTEAFF
cdr3_nt: TGTGCCAGCCCATGGACGCAATTGAACACTGAAGCTTTCTTT

d_call: -
j_call: TRBJ1-2
v_call: TRBV12-3/TRBV12-4
clone_size: -
cdr3_aa: CASSLSRGHGYTF
cdr3_nt: TGTGCCAGCAGTTTAAGCAGGGGCCATGGCTACACCTTC

d_call: -
j_call: TRBJ2-3
v_call: TRBV29-1
clone_size: few
cdr3_aa: CSVAPPEYTQYF
cdr3_nt: TGCAGCGTTGCGCCTCCCGAATATACGCAGTATTTT

d_call: -
j_call: TRBJ2-3
v_call: TRBV4-3
clone_size: few
cdr3_aa: CASSRGRWGSTDTQYF
cdr3_nt: TGCGCCAGCAGCCGAGGACGGTGGGGATCCACAGATACGCAGTATTTT

d_call: -
j_call: TRBJ1-1
v_call: TRBV7-6
clone_size: many
cdr3_aa: CASSLEQGTEAFF
cdr3_nt: TGTGCCAGCAGCTTAGAGCAGGGGACTGAAGCTTTCTTT

d_call: -
j_call: TRBJ1-2
v_call: TRBV6-2/TRBV6-3
clone_size: -
cdr3_aa: CASRPRDNYGYTF
cdr3_nt: TGTGCCAGCAGGCCCCGGGACAACTATGGCTACACCTTC

d_call: -
j_call: TRBJ1-2
v_call: TRBV11-2
clone_size: many
cdr3_aa: CASSFGGRSYGYTF
cdr3_nt: TGTGCCAGCAGCTTCGGGGGCCGGTCCTATGGCTACACCTTC

d_call: -
j_call: TRBJ1-1
v_call: TRBV6-1
clone_size: many
cdr3_aa: CATGLGWNTEAFF
cdr3_nt: TGTGCCACCGGCTTGGGGTGGAACACTGAAGCTTTCTTT

d_call: -
j_call: TRBJ2-6
v_call: TRBV20-1
clone_size: -
cdr3_aa: CSARNRNSGANVLTF
cdr3_nt: TGCAGTGCCCGAAACCGGAACTCTGGGGCCAACGTCCTGACTTTC

d_call: TRBD2
j_call: TRBJ2-1
v_call: TRBV12-3/TRBV12-4
clone_size: -
cdr3_aa: CASSLMGGGRYNEQFF
cdr3_nt: TGTGCCAGCAGTTTAATGGGAGGCGGGAGGTATAATGAGCAGTTCTTC

d_call: -
j_call: TRBJ2-1
v_call: TRBV29-1
clone_size: -
cdr3_aa: CSVEARLLTFNEQFF
cdr3_nt: TGCAGCGTTGAGGCTCGCCTCCTTACATTCAATGAGCAGTTCTTC

d_call: TRBD2
j_call: TRBJ2-1
v_call: TRBV5-1
clone_size: -
cdr3_aa: CASKGLAGDGEQFF
cdr3_nt: TGCGCCAGCAAGGGACTAGCGGGAGACGGTGAGCAGTTCTTC

d_call: -
j_call: TRBJ1-2
v_call: TRBV11-2
clone_size: many
cdr3_aa: CASSSNQGPYGYTF
cdr3_nt: TGTGCCAGCAGCTCAAACCAGGGTCCCTATGGCTACACCTTC

d_call: -
j_call: TRBJ2-2
v_call: TRBV6-1
clone_size: -
cdr3_aa: CASSKNRDWNTGELFFF
cdr3_nt: -

d_call: TRBD2
j_call: TRBJ2-1
v_call: TRBV20-1
clone_size: few
cdr3_aa: CSARDLLGSGRYALNEQFF
cdr3_nt: TGCAGTGCTAGAGATTTGTTGGGGAGCGGGAGATACGCGTTGAATGAGCAGTTCTTC

d_call: -
j_call: TRBJ2-7
v_call: TRBV6-1
clone_size: many
cdr3_aa: CASLGAGWAYEQYF
cdr3_nt: TGTGCCAGCTTGGGGGCAGGGTGGGCCTACGAGCAGTACTTC

d_call: -
j_call: TRBJ2-6
v_call: TRBV2
clone_size: -
cdr3_aa: CASSQGSTAPGANVLTF
cdr3_nt: TGTGCCAGCAGTCAGGGATCAACTGCTCCCGGGGCCAACGTCCTGACTTTC

d_call: -
j_call: TRBJ2-7
v_call: TRBV7-9
clone_size: many
cdr3_aa: CASSDDFAGYEQYF
cdr3_nt: TGTGCCAGCAGCGACGATTTTGCGGGCTACGAGCAGTACTTC

d_call: TRBD2
j_call: TRBJ2-1
v_call: TRBV7-8
clone_size: few
cdr3_aa: CASRVSGGVYEQFF
cdr3_nt: TGTGCCAGCAGGGTCAGCGGGGGGGTATATGAGCAGTTCTTC

d_call: -
j_call: TRBJ2-7
v_call: TRBV4-3
clone_size: few
cdr3_aa: CASSQRGLGSEQYF
cdr3_nt: TGCGCCAGCAGCCAACGGGGACTCGGGAGCGAGCAGTACTTC